The 9 T cell receptor beta chains below all came from one sample that was sequenced in a study of patients and donors after allogeneic stem cell transplantation. TCRdb called the RT-PCR reads again in MiXCR, with one record for every CDR3 protein. The table has approximately 60,000 distinct CDR3 sequences, about an eighth seen once. Sequencing used blood, either unsorted or a sorted T cell fraction (not recorded which). Source of these receptors: a human donor who was either an allogeneic HSCT recipient or a stem cell or donor lymphocyte infusion donor (not recorded which). It is not recorded whose cells these are; they may come from a transplant donor.

The chain links TRBV21-1 to TRBJ2-7; the D call TRBD1 from the table was never checked on the DNA. TRBV21-1 has pseudogene status. There are 19 residues in the CDR3. The CDR3 sequence is CASSKRPEHEGTGTYEQYF. CDR3 DNA: TGTGCCAGCAGCAAAAGACCCGAGCATGAAGGGACAGGGACCTACGAGCAGTACTTC.

This clonotype turned up a few times. The gene calls are TRBV27 and TRBJ2-7; no reliable D call. The CDR3 runs to 13 residues. V was shortened by 0 bases and J by 5 bases, with 8 bases between the two germline ends. The germline gives CDR1 MNHEY, CDR2 SMNVEV (reference sequence). In DNA form, the CDR3 reads TGTGCCAGCAGTTTATCCCGTATCCACGAGCAGTACTTC. Its translation is CASSLSRIHEQYF.

This chain uses TRBV10-3 with TRBJ2-5; perhaps D is TRBD1 or TRBD2 (5 bases each). Germline loops: CDR1 ENHRY, CDR2 SYGVKD. The CDR3 spans 14 residues. V was pared by 3 bases and J by 5 bases, with 13 bases between. CDR3 sequence (DNA): TGTGCCATCAGTGACCGGGGTGGGGCTGAGACCCAGTACTTC. Translation gives CAISDRGGAETQYF.

This sequence joins TRBV11-1 and TRBJ1-1, with D possibly TRBD1 on 5 matching bases. Germline V lookup: CDR1 SGHAT, CDR2 FQDESV (reference sequence). The CDR3 loop spans 17 amino acids. V dropped 1 base and J dropped 3 bases, with 18 bases sitting between them. CDR3 region: CASSLGLVQGSDTEAFF. Here the CDR3 DNA reads TGTGCCAGCAGCTTAGGGCTCGTGCAGGGAAGTGACACTGAAGCTTTCTTT.

This clonotype was seen ten or more times. The chain employs TRBV20-1 and TRBJ2-1; 12 bases agree with TRBD2. This CDR3 is built from 13 residues. CDR1 is DFQATT and CDR2 is SNEGSKA in the germline V gene (reference sequence). Unmatched junction bases numbered 5, after V lost 6 bases and J lost 8 bases. The CDR3 here is CSAPSGRAHEQFF. In DNA, the CDR3 is TGCAGTGCCCCTAGCGGGAGGGCCCATGAGCAGTTCTTC.

As regards this clonotype: At one end the junction does not follow the germline gene, possibly because of a read error. The chain couples TRBV20-1 to TRBJ1-1; D uncertain. The CDR3 sequence is 15 residues long. The V gene's germline CDR1 is DFQATT and CDR2 SNEGSKA (reference sequence). CDR3 nucleotide sequence: TGCAGTGCCAGAGTTCCGTCCTTTGTGGGCACTGAAGCTTTCTTT. Translating it yields CSARVPSFVGTEAFF.

This chain connects TRBV3-1 to TRBJ2-7; no reliable D call. The V gene's germline CDR1 is LGHDT and CDR2 YNNKEL (reference sequence). Trimming left V 0 bases short and J 4 bases short, with 4 bases between. The CDR3 consists of 12 residues. The CDR3 protein is CASSQELYEQYF. DNA of the CDR3: TGTGCCAGCAGCCAAGAATTATACGAGCAGTACTTC.

This clonotype was detected only a few times. V gene TRBV12-3 or TRBV12-4 combines with J gene TRBJ2-7; D is undetermined. The CDR3 extends over 12 amino acids. Trimming shortened V by 4 bases and J by 2 bases, and 6 bases separated the two germline ends. CDR3 sequence (DNA): TGTGCCAGCAGTTCTGCTACCTACGAGCAGTACTTC. Translated, it gives CASSSATYEQYF.

The chain joins TRBV5-4 to TRBJ2-1; the D gene is possibly TRBD2 (6 bases). Trimming pared 3 bases from V and 9 bases from J, leaving 10 bases between. CDR3 size: 12 residues. Germline CDR1 and CDR2: SGHNT and YYREEE (reference sequence). The chain's CDR3 is CASSWVEGEQFF. The CDR3 DNA is TGTGCCAGCAGCTGGGTGGAGGGTGAGCAGTTCTTC.